This TCR beta chain appears in the sequencing data of a study of blood T cell repertoires in COVID-19. V shed 0 bases and J 5 bases; nucleotides not matched to a gene: 8. This CDR3 spans 18 amino acids. CDR1 is SNHLY, CDR2 FYNNEI, per germline. TCRdb keeps only in-frame clones here, not all; method: immunoSEQ multiplex PCR. The table lists about 190,000 clones, approximately 86% of them singletons. The chain couples TRBV2 to TRBJ1-3; 12 bases line up with TRBD1. The sequence derives from a woman in her 30s with active or convalescent COVID-19. The sequenced material came from peripheral blood. CDR3 sequence (DNA): TGTGCCAGCAGTGAAGCGCTTTTCGGGACAGGGGGCCGAAACACCATATATTTT. This codes for CASSEALFGTGGRNTIYF.